The clone carrying this TCR beta chain was picked up one time. Its matching antigen is unknown. This record belongs to a study of neoadjuvant anti-PD-1 for oral cavity cancer. About the study: Around day 43, patients without progression received a fourth nivolumab dose before surgery.

Whole-study results and caveats: PBMC Gini-index clonality exceeded responders' in non-responders post-nivolumab.

J was trimmed by 5 bases and V by 4 bases; bases with no gene match: 6. Germline CDR1 and CDR2: SQVTM and ANQGSEA. The CDR3 runs to 14 residues. TCRdb's table, derived via immunoSEQ multiplex PCR, lists solely in-frame clones and lacks some. The data hold 50,000 to 65,000 clones, with approximately 79% observed a single time. The J gene is TRBJ2-5, the V gene TRBV29-1; TRBD2 agrees at 11 bases. The sample consisted of PBMCs, taken before nivolumab (anti-PD-1) treatment. This clonotype was sampled from a person aged 35-79 years with oral cavity squamous cell carcinoma. Written as DNA, the CDR3 is TGCAGCGTTGGACTAGCGGGATACCCCGAGACCCAGTACTTC. The encoded protein is CSVGLAGYPETQYF.